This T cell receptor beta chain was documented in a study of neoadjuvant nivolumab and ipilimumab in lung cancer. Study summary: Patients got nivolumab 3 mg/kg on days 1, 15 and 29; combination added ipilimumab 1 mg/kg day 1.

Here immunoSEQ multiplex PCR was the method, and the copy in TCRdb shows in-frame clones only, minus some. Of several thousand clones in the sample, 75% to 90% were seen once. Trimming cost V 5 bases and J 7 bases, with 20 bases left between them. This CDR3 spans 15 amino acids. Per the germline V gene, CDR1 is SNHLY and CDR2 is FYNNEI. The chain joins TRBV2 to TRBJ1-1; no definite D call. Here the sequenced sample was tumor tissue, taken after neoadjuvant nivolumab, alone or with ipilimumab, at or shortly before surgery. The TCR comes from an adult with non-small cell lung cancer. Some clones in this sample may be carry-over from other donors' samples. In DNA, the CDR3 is TGTGCCAGCAGTCTTAGCCCCGGATCCACATATGAAGCTTTCTTT. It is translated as CASSLSPGSTYEAFF.